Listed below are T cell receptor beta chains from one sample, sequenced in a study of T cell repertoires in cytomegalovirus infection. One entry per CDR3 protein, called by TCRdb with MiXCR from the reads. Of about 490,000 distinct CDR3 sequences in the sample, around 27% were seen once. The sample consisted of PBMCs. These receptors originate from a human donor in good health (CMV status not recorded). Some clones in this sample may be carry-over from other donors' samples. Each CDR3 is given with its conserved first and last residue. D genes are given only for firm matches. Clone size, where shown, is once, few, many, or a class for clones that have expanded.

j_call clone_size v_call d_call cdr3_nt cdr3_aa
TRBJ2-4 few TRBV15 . TGTGCCACCAGCAGAGATCTTCAGGGAGCCAAAAACATTCAGTACTTC CATSRDLQGAKNIQYF
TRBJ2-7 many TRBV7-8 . TGTGCCAGCAGCTTAGAGGGGGGAGGGCAGATGCGTTACGAGCAGTACTTC CASSLEGGGQMRYEQYF
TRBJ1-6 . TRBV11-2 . TGTGCCAGCAGCTTAGACGTCGGGAGGCCACCCCTCCACTTT CASSLDVGRPPLHF
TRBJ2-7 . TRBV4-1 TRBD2 TGCGCCAGCAGCCAAGGTTCCAATCTCGGGACTAGCACCTACGAGCAGTACTTC CASSQGSNLGTSTYEQYF
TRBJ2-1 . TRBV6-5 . TGTGCCAGCAGTTACGGGGGGAGCCGTTCGGAGGCTGAGCAGTTCTTC CASSYGGSRSEAEQFF
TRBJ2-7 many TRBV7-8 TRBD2 TGTGCCAGCAGCTTGGGGACTAGCGGGATGTTTTCCTACGAGCAGTACTTC CASSLGTSGMFSYEQYF
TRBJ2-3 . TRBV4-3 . TGCGCCAGCAGCGTTATGGCTTGGGATAGCACAGATACGCAGTATTTT CASSVMAWDSTDTQYF
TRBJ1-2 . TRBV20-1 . TGCAGTGCTACGACGGATGGCTACACCTTC CSATTDGYTF
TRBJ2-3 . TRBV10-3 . TGTGCCATCAGTGATAGCTTCACAGATACGCAGTATTTT CAISDSFTDTQYF
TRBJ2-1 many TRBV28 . TGTGCCAGCAGCCCCCGGGCCTACAATGAGCAGTTCTTC CASSPRAYNEQFF
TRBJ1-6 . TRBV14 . TGTGCCAGCAGCCACCGGGACACACACCCCCGGGTAAAATCACCCCTCCACTTT CASSHRDTHPRVKSPLHF
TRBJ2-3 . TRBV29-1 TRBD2 TGCAGCGTTAACGGACTAGTGGTAGATACGCAGTATTTT CSVNGLVVDTQYF
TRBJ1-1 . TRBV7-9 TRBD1 TGTGCCAGCAGCTTAGTCAACCGGGACAGCAATCCGAACACTGAAGCTTTCTTT CASSLVNRDSNPNTEAFF
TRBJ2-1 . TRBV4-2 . TGTGCCAGCAGCCAAGGGGACCGGTTTTCCTACAATGAGCAGTTCTTC CASSQGDRFSYNEQFF
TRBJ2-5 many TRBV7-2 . TGTGCCAGCAGCTTAGTAGGTGGGGGGACTCAAGAGACCCAGTACTTC CASSLVGGGTQETQYF
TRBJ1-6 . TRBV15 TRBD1 TGTGCCACCAGCAGAGGGACAGGGAGGGATAATTCACCCCTCCACTTT CATSRGTGRDNSPLHF
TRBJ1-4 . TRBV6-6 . TGTGCCAGCAATGAAAGATCGAGTGAAAAACTGTTTTTT CASNERSSEKLFF